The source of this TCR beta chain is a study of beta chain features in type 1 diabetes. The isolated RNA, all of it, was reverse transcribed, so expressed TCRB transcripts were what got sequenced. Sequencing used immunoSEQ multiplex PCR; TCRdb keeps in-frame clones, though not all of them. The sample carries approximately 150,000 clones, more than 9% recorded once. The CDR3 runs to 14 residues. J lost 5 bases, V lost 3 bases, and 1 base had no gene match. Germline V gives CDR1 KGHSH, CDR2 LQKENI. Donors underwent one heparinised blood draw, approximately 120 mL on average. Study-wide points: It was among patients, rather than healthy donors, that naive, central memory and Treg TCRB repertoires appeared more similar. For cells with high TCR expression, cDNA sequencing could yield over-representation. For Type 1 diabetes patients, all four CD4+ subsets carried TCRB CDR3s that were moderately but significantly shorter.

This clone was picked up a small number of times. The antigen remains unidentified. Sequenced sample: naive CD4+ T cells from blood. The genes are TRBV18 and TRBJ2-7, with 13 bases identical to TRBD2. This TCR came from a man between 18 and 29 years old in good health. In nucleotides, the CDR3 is TGTGCCAGCTCACCTACTAGCGGGGGGGACGAGCAGTACTTC. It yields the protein CASSPTSGGDEQYF. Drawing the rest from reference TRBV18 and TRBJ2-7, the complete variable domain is NAGVMQNPRHLVRRRGQEARLRCSPMKGHSHVYWYRQLPEEGLKFMVYLQKENIIDESGMPKERFSAEFPKEGPSILRIQQVVRGDSAAYFCASSPTSGGDEQYFGPGTRLTVT.